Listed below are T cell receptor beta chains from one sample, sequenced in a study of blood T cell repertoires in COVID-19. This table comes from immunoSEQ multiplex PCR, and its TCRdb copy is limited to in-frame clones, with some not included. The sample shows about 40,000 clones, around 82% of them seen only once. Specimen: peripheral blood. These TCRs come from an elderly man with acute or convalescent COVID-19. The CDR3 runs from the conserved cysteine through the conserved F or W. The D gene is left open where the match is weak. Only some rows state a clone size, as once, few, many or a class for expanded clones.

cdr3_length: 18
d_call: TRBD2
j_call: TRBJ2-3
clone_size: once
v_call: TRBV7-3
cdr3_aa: CASSPTPGLAGVKDTQYF
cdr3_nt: TGTGCCAGCAGCCCGACTCCAGGGCTAGCGGGAGTTAAAGATACGCAGTATTTT

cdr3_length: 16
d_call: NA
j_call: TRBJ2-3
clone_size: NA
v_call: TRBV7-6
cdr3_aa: CASSLGLGGSTDTQYF
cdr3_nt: TGTGCCAGCAGCTTGGGGTTGGGGGGAAGCACAGATACGCAGTATTTT

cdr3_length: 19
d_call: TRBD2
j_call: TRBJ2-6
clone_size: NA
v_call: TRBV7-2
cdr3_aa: CASSHGLADLGSGANVLTF
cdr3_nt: TGTGCCAGCAGCCACGGACTAGCGGACTTGGGTTCTGGGGCCAACGTCCTGACTTTC

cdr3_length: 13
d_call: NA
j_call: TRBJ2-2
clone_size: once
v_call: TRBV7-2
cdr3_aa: CASSLLEIGELFF
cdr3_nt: TGTGCCAGCAGCTTATTAGAGATCGGGGAGCTGTTTTTT

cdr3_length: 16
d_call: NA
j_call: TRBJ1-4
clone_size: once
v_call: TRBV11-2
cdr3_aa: CASSQVTGPTNEKLFF
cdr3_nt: TGTGCCAGCAGCCAGGTTACAGGGCCAACTAATGAAAAACTGTTTTTT

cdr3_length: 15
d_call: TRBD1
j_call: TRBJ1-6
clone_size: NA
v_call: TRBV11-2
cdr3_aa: CASSPQTGERSPLHF
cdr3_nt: TGTGCCAGCAGCCCTCAGACAGGGGAGAGATCACCCCTCCACTTT

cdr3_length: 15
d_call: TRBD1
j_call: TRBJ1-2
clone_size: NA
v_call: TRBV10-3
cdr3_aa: CAISDDRGGNYGYTF
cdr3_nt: TGTGCCATCAGCGACGACAGGGGAGGTAACTATGGCTACACCTTC

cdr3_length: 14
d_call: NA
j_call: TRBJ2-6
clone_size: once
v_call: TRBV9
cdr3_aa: CASSVALAANVLTF
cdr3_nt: TGTGCCAGCAGCGTAGCCCTAGCCGCCAACGTCCTGACTTTC

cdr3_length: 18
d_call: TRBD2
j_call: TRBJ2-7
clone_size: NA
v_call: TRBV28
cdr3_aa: CASSSGGSGRAFDYEQYF
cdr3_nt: TGTGCCAGCAGTAGCGGAGGTAGCGGGAGGGCCTTCGACTACGAGCAGTACTTC

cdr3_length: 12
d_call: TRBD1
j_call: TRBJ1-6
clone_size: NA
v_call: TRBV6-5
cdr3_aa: CASDTGASPLHF
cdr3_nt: TGTGCCAGCGACACAGGGGCTTCACCCCTCCACTTT

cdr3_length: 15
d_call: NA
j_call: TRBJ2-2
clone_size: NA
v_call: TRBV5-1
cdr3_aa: CASRPGHSNTGELFF
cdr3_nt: TGCGCCAGCAGACCGGGACACTCGAACACCGGGGAGCTGTTTTTT

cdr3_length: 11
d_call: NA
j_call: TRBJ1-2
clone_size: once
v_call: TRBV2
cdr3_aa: CASTEEVGYTF
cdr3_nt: TGTGCCAGCACGGAGGAAGTTGGCTACACCTTC

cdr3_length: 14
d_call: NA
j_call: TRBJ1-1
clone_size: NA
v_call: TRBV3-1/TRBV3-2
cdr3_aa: CASSQRGRYTEAFF
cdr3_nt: TGTGCCAGCAGCCAAAGGGGCCGATACACTGAAGCTTTCTTT

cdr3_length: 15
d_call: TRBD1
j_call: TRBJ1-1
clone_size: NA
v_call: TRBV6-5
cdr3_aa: CASRDRVKVNTEAFF
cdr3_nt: TGTGCCAGCCGGGACAGGGTAAAGGTGAACACTGAAGCTTTCTTT

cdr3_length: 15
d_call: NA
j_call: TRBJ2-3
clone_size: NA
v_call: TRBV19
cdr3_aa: CASNWGGDEADTQYF
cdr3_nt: TGTGCCAGTAACTGGGGGGGCGATGAGGCAGATACGCAGTATTTT

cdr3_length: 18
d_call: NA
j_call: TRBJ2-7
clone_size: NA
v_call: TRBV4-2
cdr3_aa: CASSQERGGQGYSYEQYF
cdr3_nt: TGTGCCAGCAGCCAAGAAAGGGGGGGGCAGGGCTATTCCTACGAGCAGTACTTC

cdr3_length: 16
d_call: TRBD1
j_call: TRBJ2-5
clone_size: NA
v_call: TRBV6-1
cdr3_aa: CASSEWGQGAQETQYF
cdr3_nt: TGTGCCAGCAGTGAATGGGGACAGGGGGCCCAAGAGACCCAGTACTTC

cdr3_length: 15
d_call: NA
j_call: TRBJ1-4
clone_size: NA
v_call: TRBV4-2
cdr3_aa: CASSRQTGSNEKLFF
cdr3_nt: TGTGCCAGCAGCCGCCAGACAGGCTCTAATGAAAAACTGTTTTTT

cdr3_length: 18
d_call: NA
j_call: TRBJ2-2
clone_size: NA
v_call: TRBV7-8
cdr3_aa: CASSLSSGTTTNTGELFF
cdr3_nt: TGTGCCAGCAGCCTGTCCTCCGGGACAACTACGAACACCGGGGAGCTGTTTTTT

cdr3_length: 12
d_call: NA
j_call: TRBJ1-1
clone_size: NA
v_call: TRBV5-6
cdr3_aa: CASNSPNTEAFF
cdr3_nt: TGTGCCAGCAACTCCCCGAACACTGAAGCTTTCTTT

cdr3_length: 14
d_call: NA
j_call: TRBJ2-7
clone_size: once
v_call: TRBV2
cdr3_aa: CASSPGGASYEQYF
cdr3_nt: TGTGCCAGCAGCCCTGGCGGTGCCTCCTACGAGCAGTACTTC

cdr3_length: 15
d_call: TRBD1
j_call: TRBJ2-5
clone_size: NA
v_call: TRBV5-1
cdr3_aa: CASSPNLQGQETQYF
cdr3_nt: TGCGCCAGCAGCCCGAACTTACAGGGGCAAGAGACCCAGTACTTC

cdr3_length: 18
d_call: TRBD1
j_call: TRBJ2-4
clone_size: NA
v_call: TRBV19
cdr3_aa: CASSMRVGTGALRDIQYF
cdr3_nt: TGTGCCAGTAGTATGAGGGTGGGGACAGGGGCCCTAAGGGACATTCAGTACTTC

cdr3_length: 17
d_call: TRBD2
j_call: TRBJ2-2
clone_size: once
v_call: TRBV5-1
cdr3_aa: CASSFRGLAGNTGELFF
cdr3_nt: TGCGCCAGCAGCTTCCGCGGACTAGCGGGAAACACCGGGGAGCTGTTTTTT

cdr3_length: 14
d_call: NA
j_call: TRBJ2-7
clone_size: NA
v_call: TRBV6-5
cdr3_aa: CASRGRQASYEQYF
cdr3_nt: TGTGCCAGCAGGGGGAGACAGGCCTCCTACGAGCAGTACTTC

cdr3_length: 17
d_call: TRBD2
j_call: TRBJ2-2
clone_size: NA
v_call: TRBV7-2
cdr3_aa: CASSLQTSGGGTGELFF
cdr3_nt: TGTGCCAGCAGCCTCCAAACTAGCGGGGGGGGCACCGGGGAGCTGTTTTTT

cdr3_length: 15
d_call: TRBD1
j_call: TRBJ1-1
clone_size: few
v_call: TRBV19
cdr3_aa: CASSIEHRGYTEAFF
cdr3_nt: TGTGCCAGTAGTATAGAGCACAGGGGATACACTGAAGCTTTCTTT

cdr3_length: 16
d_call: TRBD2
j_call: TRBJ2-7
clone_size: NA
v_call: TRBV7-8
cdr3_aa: CASSLVGGAGSYEQYF
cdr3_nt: TGTGCCAGCAGCTTAGTCGGGGGGGCCGGCTCCTACGAGCAGTACTTC

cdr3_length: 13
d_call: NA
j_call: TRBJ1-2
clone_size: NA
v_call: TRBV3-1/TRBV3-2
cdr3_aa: CASSQASRGSYTF
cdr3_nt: TGTGCCAGCAGCCAAGCGTCCAGGGGTAGTTACACCTTC

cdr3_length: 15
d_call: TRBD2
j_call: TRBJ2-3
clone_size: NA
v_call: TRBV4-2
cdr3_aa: CASSQEASGSGTQYF
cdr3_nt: TGTGCCAGCAGCCAAGAGGCTAGCGGGAGCGGTACGCAGTATTTT

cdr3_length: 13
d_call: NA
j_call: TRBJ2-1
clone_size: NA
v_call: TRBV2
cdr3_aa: CASRPGAPNEQFF
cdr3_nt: TGTGCCAGCCGGCCTGGAGCGCCAAATGAGCAGTTCTTC

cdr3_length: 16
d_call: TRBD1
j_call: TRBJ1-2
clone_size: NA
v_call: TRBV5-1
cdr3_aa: CASSLGTGGTNYGYTF
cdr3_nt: TGCGCCAGCAGCTTAGGGACAGGGGGTACAAACTATGGCTACACCTTC

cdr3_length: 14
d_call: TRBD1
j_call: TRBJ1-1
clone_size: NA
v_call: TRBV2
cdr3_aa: CASRTGGGSTEAFF
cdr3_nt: TGTGCCAGCAGGACAGGGGGGGGGAGCACTGAAGCTTTCTTT

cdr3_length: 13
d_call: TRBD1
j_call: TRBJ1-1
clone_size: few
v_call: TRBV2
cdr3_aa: CASTDRGSTEAFF
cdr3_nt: TGTGCCAGTACGGACAGGGGGAGCACTGAAGCTTTCTTT

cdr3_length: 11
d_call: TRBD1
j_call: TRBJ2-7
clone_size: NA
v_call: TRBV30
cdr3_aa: CAWSVGRGPYF
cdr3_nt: TGTGCCTGGAGTGTAGGTAGGGGGCCGTACTTC

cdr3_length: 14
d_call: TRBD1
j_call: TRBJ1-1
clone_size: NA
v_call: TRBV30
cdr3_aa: CAWSPGTAGGTAFF
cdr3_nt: TGTGCCTGGAGTCCCGGGACAGCAGGGGGAACGGCTTTCTTT

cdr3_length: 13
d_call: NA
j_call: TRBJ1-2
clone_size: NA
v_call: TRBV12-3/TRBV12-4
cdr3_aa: CASSTTVLYGYTF
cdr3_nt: TGTGCCAGCAGTACGACAGTACTCTATGGCTACACCTTC

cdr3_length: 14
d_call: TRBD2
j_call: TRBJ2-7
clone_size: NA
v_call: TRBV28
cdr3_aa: CASKPTSGNYEQYF
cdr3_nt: TGTGCCAGCAAACCCACGAGCGGGAACTACGAGCAGTACTTC

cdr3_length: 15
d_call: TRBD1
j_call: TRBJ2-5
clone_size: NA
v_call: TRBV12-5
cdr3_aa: CASALGQGGGETQYF
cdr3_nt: TGTGCTAGTGCCCTTGGACAGGGTGGAGGAGAGACCCAGTACTTC

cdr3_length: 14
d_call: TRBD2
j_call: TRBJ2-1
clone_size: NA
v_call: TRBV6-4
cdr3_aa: CASGTSGRGNEQFF
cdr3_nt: TGTGCCAGCGGGACTAGCGGGAGGGGGAATGAGCAGTTCTTC

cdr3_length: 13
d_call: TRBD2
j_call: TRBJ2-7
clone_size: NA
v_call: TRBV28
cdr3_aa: CGTLREDSYEQYF
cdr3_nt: TGTGGTACGTTGCGGGAGGACTCCTACGAGCAGTACTTC

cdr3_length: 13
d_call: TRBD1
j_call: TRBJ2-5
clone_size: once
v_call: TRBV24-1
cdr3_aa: CATRATGEATQYF
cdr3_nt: TGTGCCACCAGAGCGACAGGGGAGGCGACCCAGTACTTC

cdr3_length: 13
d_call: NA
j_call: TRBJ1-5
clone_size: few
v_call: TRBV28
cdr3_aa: CASSPRFNQPQHF
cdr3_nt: TGTGCCAGCAGCCCCCGGTTCAATCAGCCCCAGCATTTT

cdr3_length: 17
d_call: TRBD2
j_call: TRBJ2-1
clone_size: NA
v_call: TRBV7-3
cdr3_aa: CASSSGLAGSSYNEQFF
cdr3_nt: TGTGCCAGCAGCTCGGGACTAGCGGGGAGCTCCTACAATGAGCAGTTCTTC

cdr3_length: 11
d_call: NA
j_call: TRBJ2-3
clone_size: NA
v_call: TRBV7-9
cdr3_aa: CASSEADTQYF
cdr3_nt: TGTGCCAGCAGCGAGGCAGATACGCAGTATTTT